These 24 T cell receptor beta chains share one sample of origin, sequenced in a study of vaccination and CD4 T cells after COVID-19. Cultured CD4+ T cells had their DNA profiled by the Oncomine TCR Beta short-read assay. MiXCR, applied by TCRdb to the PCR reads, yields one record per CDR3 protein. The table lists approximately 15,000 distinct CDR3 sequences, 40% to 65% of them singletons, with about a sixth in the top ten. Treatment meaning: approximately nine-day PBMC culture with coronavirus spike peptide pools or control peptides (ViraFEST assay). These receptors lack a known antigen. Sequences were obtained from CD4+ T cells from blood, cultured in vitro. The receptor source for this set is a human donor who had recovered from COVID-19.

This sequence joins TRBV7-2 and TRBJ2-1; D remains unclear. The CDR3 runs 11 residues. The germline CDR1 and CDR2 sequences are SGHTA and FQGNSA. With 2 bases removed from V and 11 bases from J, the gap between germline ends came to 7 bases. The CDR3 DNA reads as TGTGCCAGCAGCTTAACGGCCAAGCAGTTCTTC. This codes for CASSLTAKQFF.

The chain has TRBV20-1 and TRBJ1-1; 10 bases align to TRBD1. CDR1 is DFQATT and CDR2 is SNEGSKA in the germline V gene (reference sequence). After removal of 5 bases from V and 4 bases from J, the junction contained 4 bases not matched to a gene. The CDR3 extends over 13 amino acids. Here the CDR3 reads CSADRGPGTEAFF. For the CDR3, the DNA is TGCAGTGCTGACAGGGGGCCGGGCACTGAAGCTTTCTTT.

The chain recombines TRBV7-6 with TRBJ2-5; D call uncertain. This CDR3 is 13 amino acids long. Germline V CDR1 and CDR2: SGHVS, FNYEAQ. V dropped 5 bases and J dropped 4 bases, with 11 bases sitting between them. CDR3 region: CASSLNFGETQYF. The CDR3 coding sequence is TGTGCCAGCAGCCTTAACTTCGGAGAGACCCAGTACTTC.

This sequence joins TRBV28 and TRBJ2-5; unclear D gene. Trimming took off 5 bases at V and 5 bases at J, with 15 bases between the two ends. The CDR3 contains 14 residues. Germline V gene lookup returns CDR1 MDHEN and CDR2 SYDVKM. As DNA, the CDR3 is TGTGCCAGCAGTACCCTAGACGGGTTGGAGACCCAGTACTTC. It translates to CASSTLDGLETQYF.

The CDR3 DNA follows: TGTGCCAGCAGCCTCACGACAGGGGTTGCTCAAGAGACCCAGTACTTC. This translates into CASSLTTGVAQETQYF. The rearrangement links TRBV28 to TRBJ2-5; 8 bases agree with TRBD1. This CDR3 comprises 16 residues. CDR1 is MDHEN, CDR2 SYDVKM, per germline. The ends lost 6 bases at V and 2 bases at J; junction bases unmatched: 11. Full variable domain (outside the CDR3, taken from reference TRBV28 and TRBJ2-5): DVKVTQSSRYLVKRTGEKVFLECVQDMDHENMFWYRQDPGLGLRLIYFSYDVKMKEKGDIPEGYSVSREKKERFSLILESASTNQTSMYLCASSLTTGVAQETQYFGPGTRLLVL.

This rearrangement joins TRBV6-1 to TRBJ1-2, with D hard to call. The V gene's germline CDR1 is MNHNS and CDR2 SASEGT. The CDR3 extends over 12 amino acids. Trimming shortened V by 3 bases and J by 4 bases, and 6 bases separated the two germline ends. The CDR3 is CASSDSTYGYTF. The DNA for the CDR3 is TGTGCCAGCAGTGACAGCACCTATGGCTACACCTTC.

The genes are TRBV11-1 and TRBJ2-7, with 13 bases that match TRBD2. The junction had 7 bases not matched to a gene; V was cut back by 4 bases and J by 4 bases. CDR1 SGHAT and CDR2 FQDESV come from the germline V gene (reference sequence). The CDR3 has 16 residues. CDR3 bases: TGTGCCAGCAGCTCCAGGACTAGCGGGAGCGGGTACGAGCAGTACTTC. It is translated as CASSSRTSGSGYEQYF.

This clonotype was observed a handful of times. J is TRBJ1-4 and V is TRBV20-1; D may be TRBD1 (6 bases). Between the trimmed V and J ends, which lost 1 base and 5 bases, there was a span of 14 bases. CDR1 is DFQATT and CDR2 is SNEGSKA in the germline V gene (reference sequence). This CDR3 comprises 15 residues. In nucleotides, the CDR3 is TGCAGTGCTAGAGCCCCCCGGACAGCAAATGAAAAACTGTTTTTT. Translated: CSARAPRTANEKLFF.

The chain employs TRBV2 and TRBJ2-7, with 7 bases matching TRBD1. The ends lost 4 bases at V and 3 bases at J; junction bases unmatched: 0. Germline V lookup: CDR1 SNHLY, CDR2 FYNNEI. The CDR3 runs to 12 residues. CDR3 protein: CASSGDSYEQYF. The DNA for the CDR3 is TGTGCCAGCAGTGGGGACAGCTACGAGCAGTACTTC.

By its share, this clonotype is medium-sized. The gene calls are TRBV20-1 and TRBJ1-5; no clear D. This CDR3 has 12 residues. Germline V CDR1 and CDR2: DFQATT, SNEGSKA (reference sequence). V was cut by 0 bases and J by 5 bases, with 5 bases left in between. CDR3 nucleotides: TGCAGTGCTAGAGAATTTCATCAGCCCCAGCATTTT. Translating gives CSAREFHQPQHF.

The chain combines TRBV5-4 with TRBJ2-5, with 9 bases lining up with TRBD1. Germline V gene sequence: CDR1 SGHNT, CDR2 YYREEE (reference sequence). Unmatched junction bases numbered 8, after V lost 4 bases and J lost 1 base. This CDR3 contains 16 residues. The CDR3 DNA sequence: TGTGCCAGCAGCCGAGGTACGGACAGGGGCCAAGAGACCCAGTACTTC. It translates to CASSRGTDRGQETQYF.

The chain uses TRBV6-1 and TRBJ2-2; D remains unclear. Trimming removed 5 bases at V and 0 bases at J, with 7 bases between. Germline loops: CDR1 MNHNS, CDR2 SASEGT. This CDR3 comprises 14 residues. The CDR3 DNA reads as TGTGCCAGCAGTATGGCCGCGAACACCGGGGAGCTGTTTTTT. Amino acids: CASSMAANTGELFF.

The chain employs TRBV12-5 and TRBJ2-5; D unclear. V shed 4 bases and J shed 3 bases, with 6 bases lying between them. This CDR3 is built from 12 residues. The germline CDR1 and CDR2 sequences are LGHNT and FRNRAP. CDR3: CASGSTEETQYF. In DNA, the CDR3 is TGTGCTAGTGGTTCGACGGAAGAGACCCAGTACTTC.

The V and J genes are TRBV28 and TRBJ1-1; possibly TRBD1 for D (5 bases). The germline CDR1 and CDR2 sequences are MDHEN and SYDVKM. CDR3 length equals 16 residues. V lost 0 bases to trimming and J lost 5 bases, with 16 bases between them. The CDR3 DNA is TGTGCCAGCAGTTTATGGGCCAGCCTAAGGGGTACTGAAGCTTTCTTT. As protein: CASSLWASLRGTEAFF.

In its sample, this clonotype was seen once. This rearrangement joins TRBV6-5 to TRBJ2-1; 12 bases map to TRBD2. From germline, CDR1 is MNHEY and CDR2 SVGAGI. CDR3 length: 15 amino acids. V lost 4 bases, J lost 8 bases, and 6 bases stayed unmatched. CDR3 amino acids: CASSFLAGGPDEQFF. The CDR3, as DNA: TGTGCCAGCAGTTTTCTAGCGGGAGGGCCTGATGAGCAGTTCTTC.

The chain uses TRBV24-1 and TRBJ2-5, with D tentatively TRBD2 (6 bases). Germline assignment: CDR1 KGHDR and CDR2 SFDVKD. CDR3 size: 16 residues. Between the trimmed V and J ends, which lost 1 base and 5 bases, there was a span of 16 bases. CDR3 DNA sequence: TGTGCCACCAGTGATTTCCAAACAGGTGGGGGGGAGACCCAGTACTTC. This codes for CATSDFQTGGGETQYF.

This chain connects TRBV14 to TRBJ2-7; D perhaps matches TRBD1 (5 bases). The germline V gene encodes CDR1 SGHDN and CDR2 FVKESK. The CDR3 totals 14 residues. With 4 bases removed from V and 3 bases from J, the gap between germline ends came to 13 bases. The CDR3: CASSLTGASYEQYF. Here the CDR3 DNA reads TGTGCCAGCAGCCTTACTGGGGCTAGCTACGAGCAGTACTTC.

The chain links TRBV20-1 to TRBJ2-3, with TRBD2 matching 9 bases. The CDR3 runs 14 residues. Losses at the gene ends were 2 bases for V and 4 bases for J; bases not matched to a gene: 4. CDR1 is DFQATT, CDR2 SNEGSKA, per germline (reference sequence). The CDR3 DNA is TGCAGTGCTAGATCCCAGCGGGAGGCAGATACGCAGTATTTT. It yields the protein CSARSQREADTQYF.

CDR3 amino acids: CASKLLPSGEAFF. CDR3 nucleotides: TGTGCCAGCAAGTTGCTCCCATCGGGAGAAGCTTTCTTT. The V and J genes are TRBV2 and TRBJ1-1; D call uncertain. This CDR3 is built from 13 residues. The V gene lost 7 bases and the J gene lost 8 bases, with 17 bases spanning the gap. CDR1 and CDR2 (germline): SNHLY, FYNNEI. The complete variable domain, with remaining parts taken from reference TRBV2 and TRBJ1-1, reads EPEVTQTPSHQVTQMGQEVILRCVPISNHLYFYWYRQILGQKVEFLVSFYNNEISEKSEIFDDQFSVERPDGSNFTLKIRSTKLEDSAMYFCASKLLPSGEAFFGQGTRLTVV.

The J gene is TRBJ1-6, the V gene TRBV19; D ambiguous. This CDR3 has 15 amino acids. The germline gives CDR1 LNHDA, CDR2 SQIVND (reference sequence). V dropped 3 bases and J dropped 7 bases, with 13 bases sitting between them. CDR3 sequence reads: CASSIMAGSNSPLHF. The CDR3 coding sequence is TGTGCCAGTAGTATCATGGCGGGGAGCAATTCACCCCTCCACTTT. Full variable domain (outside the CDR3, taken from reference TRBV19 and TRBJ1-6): DGGITQSPKYLFRKEGQNVTLSCEQNLNHDAMYWYRQDPGQGLRLIYYSQIVNDFQKGDIAEGYSVSREKKESFPLTVTSAQKNPTAFYLCASSIMAGSNSPLHFGNGTRLTVT.

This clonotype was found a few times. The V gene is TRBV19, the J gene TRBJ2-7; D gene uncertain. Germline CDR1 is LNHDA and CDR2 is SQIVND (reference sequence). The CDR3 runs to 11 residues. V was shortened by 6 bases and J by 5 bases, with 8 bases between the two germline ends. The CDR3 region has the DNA TGTGCCAGTAGCAATCTGGACGAGCAGTACTTC. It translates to CASSNLDEQYF.

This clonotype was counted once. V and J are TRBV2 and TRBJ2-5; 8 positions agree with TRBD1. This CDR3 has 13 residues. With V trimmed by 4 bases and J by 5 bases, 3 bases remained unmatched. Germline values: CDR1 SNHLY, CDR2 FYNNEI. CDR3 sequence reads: CASSGAGGETQYF. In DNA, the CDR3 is TGTGCCAGCAGTGGGGCAGGGGGCGAGACCCAGTACTTC.

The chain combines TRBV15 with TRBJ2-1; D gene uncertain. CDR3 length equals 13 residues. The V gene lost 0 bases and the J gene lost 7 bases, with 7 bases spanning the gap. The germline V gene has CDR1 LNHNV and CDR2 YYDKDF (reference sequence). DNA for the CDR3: TGTGCCACCAGCAGAGATCCTACAAATGAGCAGTTCTTC. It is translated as CATSRDPTNEQFF.

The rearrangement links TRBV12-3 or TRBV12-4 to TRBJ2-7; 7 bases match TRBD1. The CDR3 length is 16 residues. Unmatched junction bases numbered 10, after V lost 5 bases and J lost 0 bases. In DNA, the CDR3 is TGTGCCAGCAGTACAATAGACAGGGTAAGCTCCTACGAGCAGTACTTC. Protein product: CASSTIDRVSSYEQYF.